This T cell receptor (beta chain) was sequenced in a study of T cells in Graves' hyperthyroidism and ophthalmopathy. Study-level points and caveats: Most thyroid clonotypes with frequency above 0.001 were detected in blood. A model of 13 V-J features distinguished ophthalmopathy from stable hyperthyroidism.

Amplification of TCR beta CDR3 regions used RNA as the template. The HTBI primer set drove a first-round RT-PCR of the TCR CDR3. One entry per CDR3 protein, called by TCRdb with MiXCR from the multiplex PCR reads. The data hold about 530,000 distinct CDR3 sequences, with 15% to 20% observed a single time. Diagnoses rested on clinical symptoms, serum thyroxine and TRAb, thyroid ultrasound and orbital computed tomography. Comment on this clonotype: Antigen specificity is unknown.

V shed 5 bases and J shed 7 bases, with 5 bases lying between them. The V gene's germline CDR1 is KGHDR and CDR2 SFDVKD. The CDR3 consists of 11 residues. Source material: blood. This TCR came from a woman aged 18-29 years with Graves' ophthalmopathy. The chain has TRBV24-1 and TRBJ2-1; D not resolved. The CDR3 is CATSGRNEQFF. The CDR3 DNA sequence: TGTGCCACCAGTGGGAGAAATGAGCAGTTCTTC.